This T cell receptor (beta chain) stems from a study of blood T cell repertoires in COVID-19. Study summary: PBMCs, B-cell-depleted T cells, or T cells were the source of the cDNA or gDNA that made up the material.

Germline CDR1 SGHNT, CDR2 YYREEE (reference sequence). This CDR3 contains 15 residues. The ends lost 3 bases at V and 5 bases at J; junction bases unmatched: 8. Methods used by the authors: How many nucleated cells were present was estimated from reference gene primer amplification. The assay was immunoSEQ multiplex PCR, and TCRdb's table has in-frame clones only and misses some. V and J calls and clone size are copied from that table; D and trimming were computed from the DNA. Found here are approximately 88,000 clones, approximately 90% of them singletons; the top ten hold around 3.9%. This rearrangement joins TRBV5-4 to TRBJ2-5; 9 nucleotides agree with TRBD2. The receptor was isolated from a woman aged 45-59 years in a cohort sampled during active COVID-19. The sequencing sample was made of peripheral blood. CDR3: CASSSLAGEGETQYF. CDR3 in DNA: TGTGCCAGCAGCTCGTTAGCGGGAGAGGGCGAGACCCAGTACTTC.